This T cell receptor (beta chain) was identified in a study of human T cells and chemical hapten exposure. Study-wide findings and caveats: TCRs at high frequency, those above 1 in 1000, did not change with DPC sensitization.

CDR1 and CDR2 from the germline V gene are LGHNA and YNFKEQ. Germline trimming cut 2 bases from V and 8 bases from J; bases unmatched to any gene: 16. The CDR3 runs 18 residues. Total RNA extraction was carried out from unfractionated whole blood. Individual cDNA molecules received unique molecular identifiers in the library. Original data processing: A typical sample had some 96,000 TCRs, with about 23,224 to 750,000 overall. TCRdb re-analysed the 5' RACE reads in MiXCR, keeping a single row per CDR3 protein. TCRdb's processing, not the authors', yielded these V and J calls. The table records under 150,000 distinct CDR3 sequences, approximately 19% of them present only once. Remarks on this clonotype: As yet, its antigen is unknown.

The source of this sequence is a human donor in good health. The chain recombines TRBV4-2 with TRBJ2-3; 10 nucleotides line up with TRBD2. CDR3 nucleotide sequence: TGTGCCAGCAGCCAACCCACTCCTAGCGGGAGAGTTGCAGGTACGCAGTATTTT. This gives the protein CASSQPTPSGRVAGTQYF.